This entry lists 6 T cell receptor beta chains sequenced from one sample in a study of T cells after yellow fever vaccination. Using its own MiXCR run on the 5' RACE reads, TCRdb lists one record per CDR3 protein. The table has some 600,000 distinct CDR3 sequences, roughly a sixth seen once. The sample consisted of PBMCs, taken about 5 days after the first yellow fever vaccination. The receptors come from a man aged 18-30 years who received the YFV17D yellow fever vaccine.

This chain connects TRBV20-1 to TRBJ1-6, with 9 bases fitting TRBD1. The junction had 10 bases not matched to a gene; V was cut back by 0 bases and J by 10 bases. The germline CDR1 and CDR2 sequences are DFQATT and SNEGSKA (reference sequence). The CDR3 contains 16 residues. The DNA for the CDR3 is TGCAGTGCTAGAGACCCCGGGACAGGGTGCAACTCACCCCTCCACTTT. Translation: CSARDPGTGCNSPLHF.

The chain recombines TRBV30 with TRBJ2-3; 7 nucleotides line up with TRBD2. CDR1 and CDR2 from the germline V gene are GTSNPN and SVGIG (reference sequence). The CDR3 spans 12 residues. V trimming: 5 bases; J trimming: 3 bases; junction bases outside the gene matches: 2. CDR3 loop: CAWGGGTDTQYF. CDR3 DNA: TGTGCCTGGGGGGGGGGGACAGATACGCAGTATTTT.

The table lists this clonotype with many counts. CDR3 sequence: CASSLIRADTQYF. In DNA, the CDR3 is TGTGCCAGCAGTTTAATCCGAGCCGATACGCAGTATTTT. The chain combines TRBV12-3 or TRBV12-4 with TRBJ2-3; no clear D gene. This CDR3 is 13 amino acids long. V was pared by 2 bases and J by 6 bases, with 9 bases between.

This clonotype was observed at least ten times. DNA for the CDR3: TGCAGTGCTAGCGAGTCTAATAGCGGGGGGGCCTACGAGCAGTACGTC. It is translated as CSASESNSGGAYEQYV. The chain combines TRBV20-1 with TRBJ2-7; 11 positions agree with TRBD2. Unmatched junction bases numbered 9, after V lost 3 bases and J lost 2 bases. Germline lookup yields CDR1 DFQATT and CDR2 SNEGSKA (reference sequence). CDR3 length equals 16 residues.

The J gene is TRBJ1-2, the V gene TRBV7-2; no reliable D call. The CDR3 is 12 amino acids. V lost 7 bases and J 4 bases, leaving 10 bases between the germline ends. CDR1 is SGHTA and CDR2 is FQGNSA in the germline V gene. The CDR3 is CASTRELYGYTF. CDR3 coding DNA: TGTGCCAGCACCCGGGAACTCTATGGCTACACCTTC.

The chain joins TRBV7-9 to TRBJ1-1, with TRBD1 as a possible D gene (5 bases). Trimming left V 3 bases short and J 8 bases short, with 13 bases between. The CDR3 covers 13 residues. From germline, CDR1 is SEHNR and CDR2 FQNEAQ (reference sequence). In nucleotides, the CDR3 is TGTGCCAGCAGCTTGCAGGGAGAGGTGGAAGCTTTCTTT. This gives the protein CASSLQGEVEAFF.